Presented here are 29 T cell receptor beta chains from one specimen sequenced in a study of shared clonotypes between healthy human individuals. Naive CD8 cells were CD45RO-negative, positively selected for CCR7, excluding terminally differentiated effector memory CD45RA+ cells. Generated by immunoSEQ multiplex PCR, the TCRdb table keeps only in-frame clones and is missing some. The data contain roughly 2,000,000 clones, 93% of them singletons. What was sequenced was naive CD8+ T cells from PBMCs. The receptors were sampled from a man between 18 and 29 years old in good health. Some clones in this sample may be carry-over from other donors' samples.

The genes are TRBV7-9 and TRBJ2-1, with a tentative D call TRBD2 (5 bases). Deletions cut 0 bases from V and 6 bases from J, with 15 bases between. The CDR3 length is 16 residues. Per the germline V gene, CDR1 is SEHNR and CDR2 is FQNEAQ (reference sequence). The CDR3 here is CASSLAFSSGSNEQFF. The CDR3 bases are TGTGCCAGCAGCTTAGCCTTCAGCAGCGGAAGCAATGAGCAGTTCTTC. Using reference TRBV7-9 and TRBJ2-1 for the parts outside the CDR3, the full variable domain is DTGVSQNPRHKITKRGQNVTFRCDPISEHNRLYWYRQTLGQGPEFLTYFQNEAQLEKSRLLSDRFSAERPKGSFSTLEIQRTEQGDSAMYLCASSLAFSSGSNEQFFGPGTRLTVL.

This clone showed up just a few times. The chain joins TRBV25-1 to TRBJ1-1, with D possibly being TRBD1 (6 bases). The CDR3 covers 14 residues. CDR1 and CDR2 from the germline V gene are MGHDK and SYGVNS. V was trimmed by 7 bases and J by 0 bases, leaving 12 bases between them. The CDR3 is CASIPGQLNTEAFF. The CDR3 DNA sequence: TGTGCCAGCATCCCGGGACAACTGAACACTGAAGCTTTCTTT.

The rearrangement links TRBV25-1 to TRBJ2-5, with D tentatively TRBD2 (6 bases). The ends were cut back, 6 bases at V and 4 bases at J, with 18 bases in the middle. This CDR3 contains 15 residues. From germline, CDR1 is MGHDK and CDR2 SYGVNS. CDR3 nucleotide sequence: TGTGCCAGCAGGGGGCCCTCAGCAGCGGGAGAGACCCAGTACTTC. It specifies CASRGPSAAGETQYF.

The chain combines TRBV19 with TRBJ1-5; D uncertain. The CDR3 has 14 amino acids. CDR1 LNHDA and CDR2 SQIVND come from the germline V gene (reference sequence). The germline V and J ends were trimmed by 11 bases and 5 bases, with 19 bases remaining between them. The CDR3 is CAPGGVGCDQPQHF. Here the CDR3 DNA reads TGTGCCCCCGGCGGGGTCGGATGCGATCAGCCCCAGCATTTT.

J is TRBJ2-6 and V is TRBV28; D is unclear. Germline loops: CDR1 MDHEN, CDR2 SYDVKM. There are 16 residues in the CDR3. The V end lost 5 bases, the J end lost 0 bases, and 11 bases lay between the germline ends. The CDR3 spells CASSKGFLSGANVLTF. The CDR3 nucleotides read TGTGCCAGCAGTAAAGGGTTCCTCTCTGGGGCCAACGTCCTGACTTTC.

The rearrangement joins TRBV30 to TRBJ2-2, with D possibly TRBD2 on 6 matching bases. Per the germline V gene, CDR1 is GTSNPN and CDR2 is SVGIG (reference sequence). V gave up 8 bases and J gave up 5 bases, with 18 bases separating them. The length of the CDR3 is 14 residues. DNA of the CDR3: TGTGCCCATTCTCTGGGGGGTGGAACCGGGGAGCTGTTTTTT. Its protein is CAHSLGGGTGELFF.

This clone occurred once. The same CDR3 can be traced to other DNA sequences in this sample. The chain links TRBV9 to TRBJ2-7; 7 bases agree with TRBD2. V lost 2 bases and J lost 0; bases outside the gene matches: 5. CDR1 SGDLS and CDR2 YYNGEE come from the germline V gene. The CDR3 runs 15 residues. The CDR3 bases are TGTGCCAGCAGCGTCAGCGGGACTACCTCCTACGAGCAGTACTTC. Translation gives CASSVSGTTSYEQYF.

This chain uses TRBV4-3 with TRBJ1-2; a possible D gene is TRBD1 (5 bases). Per germline, CDR1 LGHNA and CDR2 YSLEER. The CDR3 contains 15 residues. With 2 bases removed from V and 5 bases from J, the gap between germline ends came to 15 bases. As DNA, the CDR3 is TGCGCCAGCAGCCAATCGCCGGGACCCTCGTATGGCTACACCTTC. This codes for CASSQSPGPSYGYTF.

This clone was picked up a small number of times. The chain has TRBV7-9 and TRBJ1-1; no firm D call. V lost 5 bases and J 0 bases, leaving 7 bases between the germline ends. CDR1 and CDR2 (germline): SEHNR, FQNEAQ (reference sequence). The CDR3 has 13 amino acids. CDR3 residues: CASSPAMNTEAFF. The DNA for the CDR3 is TGTGCCAGCAGCCCCGCGATGAACACTGAAGCTTTCTTT.

The chain employs TRBV2 and TRBJ2-3, with 14 bases that match TRBD2. The CDR3 has 17 amino acids. Trimming cost V 4 bases and J 2 bases; bases outside gene matches: 5. Germline-derived CDR1 and CDR2 are SNHLY and FYNNEI. CDR3 nucleotide sequence: TGTGCCAGCAGTGGGGGGACTAGCGGGAGTTCCACAGATACGCAGTATTTT. It is translated as CASSGGTSGSSTDTQYF.

The chain is built from TRBV7-6 and TRBJ2-5; 7 nucleotides agree with TRBD1. From germline, CDR1 is SGHVS and CDR2 FNYEAQ. With 5 bases clipped from V and 5 bases from J, the junction kept 11 bases outside the gene matches. The CDR3 extends over 15 amino acids. The CDR3 protein is CASSLWDPQGETQYF. The CDR3 nucleotides are TGTGCCAGCAGCCTTTGGGATCCACAGGGGGAGACCCAGTACTTC.

The chain joins TRBV27 to TRBJ1-5; TRBD1 is a possible D gene (6 bases). V was trimmed by 6 bases and J by 2 bases, leaving 20 bases between them. CDR3 size: 17 residues. Germline CDR1 MNHEY, CDR2 SMNVEV (reference sequence). Written as DNA, the CDR3 is TGTGCCAGCAGAAGGGATTCGGGGGCAGTAGGCAATCAGCCCCAGCATTTT. Translated: CASRRDSGAVGNQPQHF.

The chain joins TRBV11-2 to TRBJ2-1; 15 positions match TRBD2. Germline assignment: CDR1 SGHAT and CDR2 FQNNGV. This CDR3 spans 18 amino acids. The V gene end was trimmed by 7 bases and the J gene end by 2 bases; junction bases not matched to a gene: 9. CDR3 bases: TGTGCCAGCACCAGGGGGACTAGCGGGAGGCTAACCTACAATGAGCAGTTCTTC. It is translated as CASTRGTSGRLTYNEQFF. The full variable domain, in which reference TRBV11-2 and TRBJ2-1 provide the parts outside the CDR3, is EAGVAQSPRYKIIEKRQSVAFWCNPISGHATLYWYQQILGQGPKLLIQFQNNGVVDDSQLPKDRFSAERLKGVDSTLKIQPAKLEDSAVYLCASTRGTSGRLTYNEQFFGPGTRLTVL.

V gene TRBV4-1 combines with J gene TRBJ2-7, with 10 positions matching TRBD1. CDR1 and CDR2 (germline): MGHRA, YSYEKL. The CDR3 sequence is 13 residues long. Unmatched junction bases numbered 2, after V lost 5 bases and J lost 4 bases. CDR3 region: CASSWDRGYEQYF. The CDR3, as DNA: TGCGCCAGCAGCTGGGACAGGGGATACGAGCAGTACTTC.

The chain carries TRBV28 and TRBJ2-1; 9 positions agree with TRBD2. The CDR3 covers 14 residues. Trimming removed 5 bases from V and 8 bases from J; junction bases left unmatched: 7. The germline CDR1 and CDR2 sequences are MDHEN and SYDVKM. CDR3 nucleotide sequence: TGTGCCAGCAGTGTTAGCGGGAGCGGAGATGAGCAGTTCTTC. It encodes CASSVSGSGDEQFF.

This sequence joins TRBV18 and TRBJ2-7; no definite D call. The CDR3 length is 16 residues. V lost 6 bases and J lost 2, with 20 bases in between. CDR1 and CDR2 from the germline V gene are KGHSH and LQKENI. The chain's CDR3 is CASSPDPIGSPYEQYF. CDR3 DNA sequence: TGTGCCAGCTCTCCCGATCCGATCGGTTCCCCCTACGAGCAGTACTTC.

This clone came up a few times. Within the sample, other DNA sequences also encode this same CDR3. The chain employs TRBV11-3 and TRBJ2-2; D is ambiguous. There are 12 residues in the CDR3. V was pared by 1 base and J by 7 bases, with 4 bases between. The germline V gene has CDR1 SGHNT and CDR2 YENEEA. The chain's CDR3 is CASSLGLGELFF. The CDR3 DNA reads TGTGCCAGCAGCTTAGGGCTCGGGGAGCTGTTTTTT.

The chain is built from TRBV4-2 and TRBJ2-1; 8 bases match TRBD2. CDR1 and CDR2 (germline): LGHNA, YNFKEQ. V gave up 0 bases and J gave up 2 bases; unmatched junction bases: 9. This CDR3 contains 18 residues. CDR3: CASSQDPELADPYNEQFF. Written as DNA, the CDR3 is TGTGCCAGCAGCCAAGATCCAGAACTAGCGGATCCCTACAATGAGCAGTTCTTC.

This chain links TRBV27 with TRBJ2-7, with TRBD2 matching over 12 bases. The CDR3 contains 14 residues. Looked up from germline, CDR1 is MNHEY and CDR2 is SMNVEV (reference sequence). J gave up 5 bases and V 4 bases, and 3 bases lay outside the gene matches. The CDR3 bases are TGTGCCAGCAGTTGGACTAGCGGGACCCACGAGCAGTACTTC. This encodes CASSWTSGTHEQYF.

The genes are TRBV7-9 and TRBJ2-7, with TRBD1 matching 9 bases. In germline, CDR1 is SEHNR, CDR2 FQNEAQ (reference sequence). The CDR3 totals 14 residues. With V trimmed by 5 bases and J by 3 bases, 5 bases remained unmatched. Here the CDR3 reads CASSTWTGDYEQYF. CDR3 coding DNA: TGTGCCAGCAGCACCTGGACAGGGGACTACGAGCAGTACTTC.

The chain links TRBV10-2 to TRBJ2-2; either TRBD1 or TRBD2 may supply D (6 bases each). The CDR3 spans 16 residues. V lost 4 bases to trimming and J lost 4 bases, with 16 bases between them. Germline-derived CDR1 and CDR2 are WSHSY and SAAADI. The CDR3 DNA reads TGCGCCAGCAGTGCAATCCTGGGGGGCGGCACCGGGGAGCTGTTTTTT. The encoded protein is CASSAILGGGTGELFF.

The chain has TRBV30 and TRBJ2-2; TRBD2 agrees at 12 bases. J gave up 6 bases and V 5 bases, and 16 bases lay outside the gene matches. The CDR3 has 18 residues. The germline gives CDR1 GTSNPN, CDR2 SVGIG (reference sequence). CDR3 in amino acids: CAWSPRIKTSGSPGELFF. Written as DNA, the CDR3 is TGTGCCTGGTCGCCCCGAATTAAGACTAGCGGGAGTCCCGGGGAGCTGTTTTTT.

The chain couples TRBV2 to TRBJ1-2; D not certain. The CDR3 covers 15 residues. Between the trimmed V and J ends, which lost 6 bases and 4 bases, there was a span of 18 bases. CDR1 and CDR2 (germline): SNHLY, FYNNEI. Here the CDR3 reads CASRLPDPLSYGYTF. The CDR3 DNA reads TGTGCCAGCAGATTGCCGGACCCACTTAGCTATGGCTACACCTTC.

The rearrangement joins TRBV28 to TRBJ2-7; D is possibly TRBD1 (6 bases). Trimming stripped 4 bases from V and 2 bases from J, with 12 bases between. This CDR3 region has 14 residues. Looked up from germline, CDR1 is MDHEN and CDR2 is SYDVKM. The CDR3: CASSSQGNTYEQYF. The CDR3 nucleotides read TGTGCCAGCAGTTCTCAGGGGAATACCTACGAGCAGTACTTC.

The V gene is TRBV6-6, the J gene TRBJ1-1; D gene uncertain. V dropped 3 bases and J dropped 7 bases, with 12 bases sitting between them. This CDR3 has 13 residues. Germline V gene sequence: CDR1 MNHNY, CDR2 SVGAGI (reference sequence). This chain's CDR3 is CASSYTSRGEAFF. In DNA, the CDR3 is TGTGCCAGCAGTTATACAAGTCGCGGTGAAGCTTTCTTT.

The chain links TRBV19 to TRBJ2-7; D is ambiguous. Germline loops: CDR1 LNHDA, CDR2 SQIVND (reference sequence). Trimming left V 3 bases short and J 2 bases short, with 14 bases between. CDR3 length equals 15 residues. The CDR3 DNA sequence: TGTGCCAGTAGTATGGCGGTTCGATCTGCCTACGAGCAGTACTTC. Protein product: CASSMAVRSAYEQYF.

The V and J genes are TRBV28 and TRBJ1-1, with 9 bases lining up with TRBD1. The V gene end was trimmed by 5 bases and the J gene end by 3 bases; junction bases not matched to a gene: 10. Germline CDR1 is MDHEN and CDR2 is SYDVKM. The CDR3 spans 16 residues. The CDR3 DNA follows: TGTGCCAGCAGTCCAAAAGGACAGGGGCTATACACTGAAGCTTTCTTT. Encoded protein: CASSPKGQGLYTEAFF.

Only one count was recorded for this clone. The chain carries TRBV29-1 and TRBJ2-7; D remains unclear. The V gene's germline CDR1 is SQVTM and CDR2 ANQGSEA. The CDR3 runs to 11 residues. V lost 4 bases and J lost 4, with 8 bases in between. The DNA for the CDR3 is TGCAGCGTTGCGGACCCATACGAGCAGTACTTC. Translated: CSVADPYEQYF.

V gene TRBV27 combines with J gene TRBJ2-3, with 7 bases matching TRBD1. J was trimmed by 0 bases and V by 4 bases; bases with no gene match: 4. The CDR3 covers 15 residues. Germline CDR1 is MNHEY and CDR2 is SMNVEV (reference sequence). As DNA, the CDR3 is TGTGCCAGCAGTTGGCAGGACAGGAGCACAGATACGCAGTATTTT. Translation gives CASSWQDRSTDTQYF.